Presented here are 15 T cell receptor beta chains from one specimen sequenced in a study of blood T cell repertoires in COVID-19 (dated by TCRdb to the early 2020s). Libraries were prepared through the immunoSEQ multiplex PCR assay. TCRdb limited this immuneACCESS table to in-frame rearrangements with V and J called. A share of clones is missing; checked studies link under half to unresolved V genes, and the rest is unexplained. The sample data list about 88,000 clones, and around nine tenths of these were observed just once. The ten biggest clones cover about 2.7% of the sample. Sequencing was done on a sample of peripheral blood. These receptors were collected from a woman over 75 with acute or convalescent COVID-19.

The chain employs TRBV6-5 and TRBJ1-1; 8 bases align to TRBD1. V dropped 0 bases and J dropped 4; count of bases not matched to a gene: 7. Germline V gene sequence: CDR1 MNHEY, CDR2 SVGAGI. The length of the CDR3 is 16 residues. CDR3 sequence (DNA): TGTGCCAGCAGTTACTCCTTCAGGACAGGGTCCACTGAAGCTTTCTTT. Its translation: CASSYSFRTGSTEAFF.

V is TRBV10-2 and J is TRBJ2-2; 10 nucleotides line up with TRBD2. The germline V gene encodes CDR1 WSHSY and CDR2 SAAADI. The CDR3 has 17 amino acids. After removal of 2 bases from V and 0 bases from J, the junction contained 3 bases not matched to a gene. The CDR3, as DNA: TGCGCCAGCAGTGAGAATAGCGGGGGGCCGAACACCGGGGAGCTGTTTTTT. Translation gives CASSENSGGPNTGELFF.

The chain is built from TRBV28 and TRBJ1-5; 9 nucleotides align to TRBD1. Germline assignment: CDR1 MDHEN and CDR2 SYDVKM. This CDR3 is built from 16 residues. The ends lost 3 bases at V and 5 bases at J; junction bases unmatched: 8. The CDR3 is CASSLGGGQGYQPQHF. The CDR3 DNA reads TGTGCCAGCAGTTTGGGGGGGGGACAGGGTTATCAGCCCCAGCATTTT.

The J gene is TRBJ2-1, the V gene TRBV11-2; 12 bases match TRBD2. Germline trimming cut 4 bases from V and 2 bases from J; bases unmatched to any gene: 6. The CDR3 runs 17 residues. CDR1 is SGHAT and CDR2 is FQNNGV in the germline V gene. The CDR3, as DNA: TGTGCCAGCAGCTCGCTACGGACTAGCGGGGCCTACAATGAGCAGTTCTTC. It yields the protein CASSSLRTSGAYNEQFF.

The chain couples TRBV28 to TRBJ2-7, with 7 bases that match TRBD2. Per germline, CDR1 MDHEN and CDR2 SYDVKM. CDR3 length: 15 residues. The V gene end was trimmed by 5 bases and the J gene end by 2 bases; junction bases not matched to a gene: 9. In DNA form, the CDR3 reads TGTGCCAGCAGTCCCATGGGAGGGAAGACCTACGAGCAGTACTTC. Encoded protein: CASSPMGGKTYEQYF. The full variable domain, in which reference TRBV28 and TRBJ2-7 provide the parts outside the CDR3, is DVKVTQSSRYLVKRTGEKVFLECVQDMDHENMFWYRQDPGLGLRLIYFSYDVKMKEKGDIPEGYSVSREKKERFSLILESASTNQTSMYLCASSPMGGKTYEQYFGPGTRLTVT.

This clone appeared once. The chain combines TRBV4-3 with TRBJ2-1; 10 bases align to TRBD2. Trimming cost V 2 bases and J 14 bases; bases outside gene matches: 9. The germline CDR1 and CDR2 sequences are LGHNA and YSLEER. The CDR3 is 14 amino acids. CDR3 coding DNA: TGCGCCAGCAGCCAAATATTAAGCGGGGGGGCTAAGTTCTTC. It specifies CASSQILSGGAKFF.

The rearrangement uses TRBV4-3 and TRBJ2-3, with 7 positions matching TRBD2. Germline CDR1 and CDR2: LGHNA and YSLEER. Losses at the gene ends were 8 bases for V and 5 bases for J; bases not matched to a gene: 7. The CDR3 length is 13 residues. The CDR3 loop is CASGRTRGDTQYF. CDR3 DNA: TGCGCCAGCGGGCGGACTAGGGGAGATACGCAGTATTTT.

The rearrangement joins TRBV28 to TRBJ2-7; D remains unclear. In germline, CDR1 is MDHEN, CDR2 SYDVKM. The germline V and J ends were trimmed by 3 bases and 6 bases, with 12 bases remaining between them. CDR3 length: 13 amino acids. CDR3 sequence (DNA): TGTGCCAGCAGTTTCCCAAGTAGCTTCGAGCAGTACTTC. Translating gives CASSFPSSFEQYF.

The rearrangement links TRBV6-2 or TRBV6-3 to TRBJ2-3, with a possible D match to TRBD1 (6 bases). The CDR3 totals 17 residues. The germline V gene has CDR1 MNHEY and CDR2 SVGEGT. Trimming removed 5 bases at V and 4 bases at J, with 22 bases between. The CDR3 DNA reads TGTGCCAGCAGTAAGGGCACAGGGACCGGAGTTCCAGATACGCAGTATTTT. Translation gives CASSKGTGTGVPDTQYF.

This chain joins TRBV5-5 and TRBJ1-2; D is unresolved. The V end lost 1 base, the J end lost 7 bases, and 17 bases lay between the germline ends. The germline V gene encodes CDR1 SGHKS and CDR2 YYEKEE (reference sequence). The CDR3 has 15 amino acids. In nucleotides, the CDR3 is TGTGCCAGCAGCTTGTTCGGCACTCAGGAGGGTGGCTACACCTTC. This encodes CASSLFGTQEGGYTF.

The chain combines TRBV2 with TRBJ1-5; tentative D call: TRBD1 (6 bases). V dropped 5 bases and J dropped 1 base, with 18 bases sitting between them. Germline-derived CDR1 and CDR2 are SNHLY and FYNNEI. There are 17 residues in the CDR3. This chain's CDR3 is CASSKEGTPISNQPQHF. In DNA form, the CDR3 reads TGTGCCAGCAGTAAAGAAGGGACACCGATCAGCAATCAGCCCCAGCATTTT.

The chain uses TRBV5-4 and TRBJ1-5; 7 positions match TRBD1. The junction had 4 bases not matched to a gene; V was cut back by 2 bases and J by 2 bases. This CDR3 is 15 amino acids long. Looked up from germline, CDR1 is SGHNT and CDR2 is YYREEE (reference sequence). The CDR3 here is CASSFGGQGNQPQHF. CDR3 DNA: TGTGCCAGCAGCTTCGGTGGACAGGGCAATCAGCCCCAGCATTTT.

The chain has TRBV6-5 and TRBJ2-3; 7 nucleotides align to TRBD1. The J segment lost 1 base and the V segment lost 6 bases, leaving 7 bases of the junction unmatched. CDR1 and CDR2 from the germline V gene are MNHEY and SVGAGI. The CDR3 extends over 15 amino acids. The CDR3 loop reads CASSLRGPGTDTQYF. CDR3 DNA sequence: TGTGCCAGCAGCTTGAGGGGGCCCGGCACAGATACGCAGTATTTT.

This chain links TRBV28 with TRBJ2-7, with TRBD2 matching over 13 bases. This CDR3 contains 15 residues. Trimming removed 3 bases from V and 4 bases from J; junction bases left unmatched: 3. In germline, CDR1 is MDHEN, CDR2 SYDVKM. The CDR3 region is CASSFRTSGRYEQYF. CDR3 nucleotide sequence: TGTGCCAGCAGTTTCCGGACTAGCGGGAGATACGAGCAGTACTTC.

The chain links TRBV6-5 to TRBJ2-7, with 8 positions matching TRBD1. V lost 2 bases, J lost 7 bases, and 10 bases stayed unmatched. Germline V CDR1 and CDR2: MNHEY, SVGAGI. This CDR3 has 15 amino acids. This CDR3 reads CASSYAGTGPLEQYF. The DNA for the CDR3 is TGTGCCAGCAGTTACGCTGGGACAGGTCCATTGGAGCAGTACTTC.